The text below deals with one TCR beta chain. The entry originates in a study of blood T cell repertoires in COVID-19. The CDR3 extends over 15 amino acids. Germline trimming cut 5 bases from V and 3 bases from J; bases unmatched to any gene: 3. CDR1 LGHNT and CDR2 FRNRAP come from the germline V gene. Study processing details: Using reference gene primer amplification, nucleated cell counts were estimated. Libraries were prepared by immunoSEQ multiplex PCR; TCRdb keeps only in-frame clonotypes and omits some of them. The V and J calls and clone size are taken from that table; D and trimming were inferred from the DNA. The data hold approximately 110,000 clones, with about 84% observed a single time.

Sequences were obtained from peripheral blood. This receptor was identified in a human donor in a cohort sampled during active COVID-19. The chain combines TRBV12-5 with TRBJ2-7; TRBD2 matches 14 bases. The CDR3 DNA sequence: TGTGCTAGTGGTCCCGGGACTAGCGGGAGCTACGAGCAGTACTTC. It specifies CASGPGTSGSYEQYF.